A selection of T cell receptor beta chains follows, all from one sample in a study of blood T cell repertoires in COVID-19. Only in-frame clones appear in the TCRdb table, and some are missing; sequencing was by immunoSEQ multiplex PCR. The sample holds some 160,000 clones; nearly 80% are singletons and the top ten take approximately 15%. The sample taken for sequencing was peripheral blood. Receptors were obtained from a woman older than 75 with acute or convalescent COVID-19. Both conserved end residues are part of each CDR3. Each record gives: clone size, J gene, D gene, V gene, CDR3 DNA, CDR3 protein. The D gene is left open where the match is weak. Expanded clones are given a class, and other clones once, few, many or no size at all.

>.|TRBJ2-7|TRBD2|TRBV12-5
TGTGCTAGTGGTTTGGTACCGGGTAGCGGGGGCTATGAGCAGTACTTC
CASGLVPGSGGYEQYF
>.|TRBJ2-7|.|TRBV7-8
TGTGCCAGCACTACACAGCCCGTTGGGCCCTACGAGCAGTACTTC
CASTTQPVGPYEQYF
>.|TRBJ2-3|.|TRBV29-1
TGCAGCGTTGCGATCCAGGGCGCAGATACGCAGTATTTT
CSVAIQGADTQYF
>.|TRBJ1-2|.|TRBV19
TGTGCCAGTAGTATGGGAGGCAGGCGAAACTATGGCTACACCTTC
CASSMGGRRNYGYTF
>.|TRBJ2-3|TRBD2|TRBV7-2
TGTGCCAGCAGCTTTCCTGGACTAGCGGGAGGGGTGGGTACGCAGTATTTT
CASSFPGLAGGVGTQYF
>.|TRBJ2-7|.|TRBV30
TGTGCCTGGAGTGTAGGGGGATCCTCCTACGAGCAGTACTTC
CAWSVGGSSYEQYF
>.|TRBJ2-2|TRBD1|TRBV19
TGTGCCAGTAGTCACATAGGACAGGCCTGGGAGCTGTTTTTT
CASSHIGQAWELFF
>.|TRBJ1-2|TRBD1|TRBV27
TGTGCCAGCAGTTCCGGACAGGGCCGATATGGCTACACCTTC
CASSSGQGRYGYTF
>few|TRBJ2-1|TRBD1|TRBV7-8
TGTGCCAGCAGCACAAGCGACAGGGGGCGCGCCCGCCGGAATTGGTACAATGAGCAGTTCTTC
CASSTSDRGRARRNWYNEQFF
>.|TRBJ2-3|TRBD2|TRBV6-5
TGTGCCAGCAGTTATGGACTAGCGGGGCGCACAGATACGCAGTATTTT
CASSYGLAGRTDTQYF
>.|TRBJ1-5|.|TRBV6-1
TGTGCCAGCAGTGCTGGTGAAGCAGGGCGAAATCAGCCCCAGCATTTT
CASSAGEAGRNQPQHF
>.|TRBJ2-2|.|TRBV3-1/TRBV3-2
TGTGCCAGCAGCCAAGACAGTTACACCGGGGAGCTGTTTTTT
CASSQDSYTGELFF
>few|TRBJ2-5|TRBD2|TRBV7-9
TGTGCCAGCAGCGTCCCTCAGTGGACTAGCGGGAGGGCCGAAGAGACCCAGTACTTC
CASSVPQWTSGRAEETQYF
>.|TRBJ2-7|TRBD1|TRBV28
TGTGCCAGCAGTTTTGGGGACAGGCCTGGCGAGCAGTACTTC
CASSFGDRPGEQYF
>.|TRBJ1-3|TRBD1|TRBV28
TGTGCCAGCAGTGACCCGGGACAGGGGGCTGGAAACACCATATATTTT
CASSDPGQGAGNTIYF
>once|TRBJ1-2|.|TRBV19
TGTGCCAGTAGTATCCGCCCGGGGGGCTATGGCTACACCTTC
CASSIRPGGYGYTF
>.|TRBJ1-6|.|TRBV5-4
TGTGCCAGCAGCTTTAAGGGGTATTCACCCCTCCACTTT
CASSFKGYSPLHF
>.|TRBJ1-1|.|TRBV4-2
TGTGCCAGCAGCCAAGCCCGATTTACAGTTAACACTGAAGCTTTCTTT
CASSQARFTVNTEAFF
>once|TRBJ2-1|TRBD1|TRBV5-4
TGTGCCAGCAGCTTCCCACAGGGGTTCGACAATGAGCAGTTCTTC
CASSFPQGFDNEQFF
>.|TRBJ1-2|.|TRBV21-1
TGTGCCAGCAGGGTTAGGGACATAGAGTTCTATGGCTACACCTTC
CASRVRDIEFYGYTF
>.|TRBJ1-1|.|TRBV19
TGTGCCAGTAGTACCCCAAGGGCAGGGGTTTTCTTT
CASSTPRAGVFF
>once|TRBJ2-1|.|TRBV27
TGTGCCAGCAGTTTGATGCTAGCAAGCTCCTACAATGAGCAGTTCTTC
CASSLMLASSYNEQFF
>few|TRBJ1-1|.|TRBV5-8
TGTGCCAGCAGCTTAGGCGGGGGGCTAAACACTGAAGCTTTCTTT
CASSLGGGLNTEAFF
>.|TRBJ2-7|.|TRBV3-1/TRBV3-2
TGTGCCAGCAGCCAAGTTACGGGGGAGCAGTACTTC
CASSQVTGEQYF
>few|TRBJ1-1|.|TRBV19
TGTGCCAGTAGTATAACGGGGTTGAGTGGCCCTGAAGCTTTCTTT
CASSITGLSGPEAFF
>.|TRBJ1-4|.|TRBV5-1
TGCGCCAGCAGCTTTCCAGGGTCCGAAAAACTGTTTTTT
CASSFPGSEKLFF
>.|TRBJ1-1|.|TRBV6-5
TGTGCCAGCAGTTCGGGACTCCACACTGAAGCTTTCTTT
CASSSGLHTEAFF
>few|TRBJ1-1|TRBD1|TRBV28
TGTGCCAGCGTAGTTGCAGGGGGGAACACTGAAGCTTTCTTT
CASVVAGGNTEAFF
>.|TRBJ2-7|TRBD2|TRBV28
TGTGCCAGCAGTTTATCTCCGGGACAGGTCCCCTCTAGCGGGAGGGCCAGGTCCTACGAGCAGTACTTC
CASSLSPGQVPSSGRARSYEQYF
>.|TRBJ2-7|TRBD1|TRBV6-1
TGTGCCAGCAGTGAAGGACAGGGGGCCTACGAGCAGTACTTC
CASSEGQGAYEQYF
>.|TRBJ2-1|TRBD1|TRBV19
TGTGCCAGTAGTATAGCTGGGACAGGGTTCCATGAGCAGTTCTTC
CASSIAGTGFHEQFF
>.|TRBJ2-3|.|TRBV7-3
TGTGCCAGCGGGAGTGGGGACACAGATACGCAGTATTTT
CASGSGDTDTQYF
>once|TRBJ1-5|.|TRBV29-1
TGCAGCGTTGGGAGTACCGGGAGCCAGCCCCAGCATTTT
CSVGSTGSQPQHF
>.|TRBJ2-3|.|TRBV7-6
TGTGCCAGCAGCTTAACTAGCCATGGCACAGATACGCAGTATTTT
CASSLTSHGTDTQYF
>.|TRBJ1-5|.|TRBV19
TGTGCCAGTAGTAGGGGGGTCAATCAGCCCCAGCATTTT
CASSRGVNQPQHF
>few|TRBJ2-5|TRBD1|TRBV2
TGTGCCAGCAGCCTCCGGACAGGGCAAGAGACCCAGTACTTC
CASSLRTGQETQYF
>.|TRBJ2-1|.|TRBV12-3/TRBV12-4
TGTGCCAGCAGCCCTCGGGGGTACGGTGAGCAGTTCTTC
CASSPRGYGEQFF
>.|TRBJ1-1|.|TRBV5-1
TGCGCCAGCAGCTTGGAGGGCAGGGAGGTAGATAGGCCCTTCTTT
CASSLEGREVDRPFF
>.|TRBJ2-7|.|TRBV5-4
TGTGCCAGCAGGGAAAGGGACTCCTCCTACGAGCAGTACTTC
CASRERDSSYEQYF
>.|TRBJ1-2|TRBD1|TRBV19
TGTGCCAGTACCCCCGGGACAGGAGGTTATGGCTACACCTTC
CASTPGTGGYGYTF
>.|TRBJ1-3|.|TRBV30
TGTGCCTGGAGTGCTGGACATCTAGTCTCTGGAAACACCATATATTTT
CAWSAGHLVSGNTIYF
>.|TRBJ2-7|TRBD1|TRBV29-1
TGCAGCGCCCAGCCGGGGACAGGGGCTTACGAGCAGTACTTC
CSAQPGTGAYEQYF
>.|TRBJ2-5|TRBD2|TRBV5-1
TGCGCCTCAATGGAGGTAGCGGGGGGAAAGACCCAGTACTTC
CASMEVAGGKTQYF
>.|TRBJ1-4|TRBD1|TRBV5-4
TGTGCCAGCAGCTTGGAGGCGCGACAGGGTGAAAAACTGTTTTTT
CASSLEARQGEKLFF
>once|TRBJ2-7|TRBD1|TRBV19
TGTGCCAGTAGTCCGAGACAGGGAACGGGCGAGCAGTACTTC
CASSPRQGTGEQYF
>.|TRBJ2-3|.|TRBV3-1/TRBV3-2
TGTGCCAGCAGCCAAGAGTCGCGGACAACGCAGTATTTT
CASSQESRTTQYF
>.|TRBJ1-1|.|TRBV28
TGTGCCAGCAGTTTCAAGGGGAAACCTGAAGCTTTCTTT
CASSFKGKPEAFF
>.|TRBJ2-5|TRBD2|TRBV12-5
TGTGCTAGTAGTAGGCTAGCGGGAGTTGAGACCCAGTACTTC
CASSRLAGVETQYF
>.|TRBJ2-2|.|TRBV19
TGTGCCAGTAGTATTAGGGGCGGGGAGCTGTTTTTT
CASSIRGGELFF
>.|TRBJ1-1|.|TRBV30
TGTGCCTGGAGTCCGACTCCAGCCGAAGGAGCTTTCTTT
CAWSPTPAEGAFF
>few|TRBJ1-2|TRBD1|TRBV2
TGTGCCAGCGCCCGGGACAGCTCCTATGGCTACACCTTC
CASARDSSYGYTF
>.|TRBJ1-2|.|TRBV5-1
TGCGCCAGCAGCTTGGGGCAGGGGAAAGGTGGCTACACCTTC
CASSLGQGKGGYTF
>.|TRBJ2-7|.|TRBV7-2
TGTGCCAGCGCCATAAGGTCCGCGGAGACCTACGAGCAGTACTTC
CASAIRSAETYEQYF
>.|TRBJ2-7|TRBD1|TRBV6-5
TGTGCCAGCAGGCGACAGGGATTCAACGAGCAGTACTTC
CASRRQGFNEQYF